These T cell receptor beta chains were read from a single sample in a study of T cells after yellow fever vaccination. MiXCR was run by TCRdb on the 5' RACE reads, yielding one entry per CDR3 protein. The sample shows 250,000 to 350,000 distinct CDR3 sequences, around 7% of them seen only once. Here the sequenced sample was PBMCs, taken about 41 days after the first yellow fever vaccination. The receptors were sampled from a man between 18 and 29 years old who received the YFV17D yellow fever vaccine. The CDR3 runs from the conserved cysteine through the conserved F or W. D genes are given only for firm matches. Size tells how often a clone was seen (once, few, many) or the class of an expanded clone, and some rows leave it out.

few,TRBJ2-6,TRBV2,.,TGTGCCAGCAGAAATAATCCGGGGAAAAGCTCTGGGGCCAACGTCCTGACTTTC,CASRNNPGKSSGANVLTF
many,TRBJ2-5,TRBV11-2,.,TGTGCCAGCAGCTTGGTTTTAGGGGGGGAGACCCAGTACTTC,CASSLVLGGETQYF
.,TRBJ1-1,TRBV6-1,.,TGTGCCAGCAGTCCGAGGGACCAGAGTAAAGAAGCTTTCTTT,CASSPRDQSKEAFF
.,TRBJ1-2,TRBV20-1,.,TGCAGTGCCTCTCGGGGGGAAAGCTACACCTTC,CSASRGESYTF
.,TRBJ1-2,TRBV15,TRBD1,TGTGCCACCAGCAGTACAGGGGGCTATGGCTACACCTTC,CATSSTGGYGYTF
.,TRBJ1-6,TRBV12-3/TRBV12-4,TRBD1,TGTGCCAGCAGTTTAGGGCAGGGGGCCTATAATTCACCCCTCCACTTT,CASSLGQGAYNSPLHF
few,TRBJ2-4,TRBV29-1,TRBD2,TGCAGCGTTGTCCAGCGGGGGGACGCCAAAAACATTCAGTACTTC,CSVVQRGDAKNIQYF
many,TRBJ2-1,TRBV7-2,.,TGTGCCAGCAGCTTAGGTGGGGGGCCCTTGTTCTTC,CASSLGGGPLFF
few,TRBJ2-1,TRBV7-9,TRBD2,TGTGCCAGCAGCCCCATACTCGGGCGGGGGGGCCAGGATGAGCAGTTCTTC,CASSPILGRGGQDEQFF
.,TRBJ2-1,TRBV9,.,TGTGCCAGCAGACATAGGCAGGAGGGGCTGAAGAATGAGCAGTTCTTC,CASRHRQEGLKNEQFF
many,TRBJ2-2,TRBV12-3/TRBV12-4,.,TGTGCCAGCAACTGGGCAGGCTCTACCGGGGAGCTGTTTTTT,CASNWAGSTGELFF
few,TRBJ2-1,TRBV11-3,TRBD2,TGTGCCAGCAGTTCCGGGACTACCGGTGAGCAGTTCTTC,CASSSGTTGEQFF
few,TRBJ2-3,TRBV7-2,.,TGTGCCAGCAGCTTCCCGGGGCGGGCAGATACGCAGTATTTT,CASSFPGRADTQYF
.,TRBJ2-3,TRBV18,TRBD2,TGTGCCAGCTCACCTCAGACTAGCGGCTACACAGATACGCAGTATTTT,CASSPQTSGYTDTQYF
.,TRBJ2-1,TRBV24-1,TRBD1,TGTGCCACCAGTGACAACCGACAGGGATCCTACAATGAGCAGTTCTTC,CATSDNRQGSYNEQFF
many,TRBJ1-1,TRBV7-2,.,TGTGCCAGCAGCTTAGGGGCGCATGGCACTGAAGCTTTCTTT,CASSLGAHGTEAFF
few,TRBJ1-4,TRBV12-3/TRBV12-4,TRBD1,TGTGCCAGCAGTTTTACAGGGGCCCCTGAAAAACTGTTTTTT,CASSFTGAPEKLFF
many,TRBJ2-1,TRBV23-1,TRBD1,TGCGCCAGCAGTCAAGACCTAGACAGGGAGGAGCAGTTCTTC,CASSQDLDREEQFF
few,TRBJ1-3,TRBV7-3,.,TGTGCCAGCAGCTTGGAACGCCGAGGATATTTT,CASSLERRGYF
.,TRBJ1-6,TRBV6-1,TRBD1,TGTGCCAGCAGCAGGACAGGGGATAATTCACCCCTCCACTTT,CASSRTGDNSPLHF
few,TRBJ1-2,TRBV20-1,.,TGCAGTGCTAGAGCCCCCTTTTGGCACTATGGCTACACCTTC,CSARAPFWHYGYTF
.,TRBJ1-2,TRBV12-3/TRBV12-4,.,TGTGCCAGCAGTTTCAACAGGGAAGGCTATGGCTACACCTTC,CASSFNREGYGYTF
.,TRBJ1-5,TRBV10-2,.,TGCGCCAGCTCCTACCAGTCGGGGGCACGGCCCCAGCATTTT,CASSYQSGARPQHF
many,TRBJ2-2,TRBV5-1,.,TGCGCCAGCAGCTTGGGTGTAGGGCCGAACACCGGGGAGCTGTTTTTT,CASSLGVGPNTGELFF
few,TRBJ2-7,TRBV3-1,.,TGTGCCAGCAGCCACACAGGGAGTGCCTACGAGCAGTACTTC,CASSHTGSAYEQYF
many,TRBJ1-1,TRBV5-6,.,TGTGCCAGCAGCTTGGGGACAGCGAACACTGAAGCTTTCTTT,CASSLGTANTEAFF
few,TRBJ1-2,TRBV30,TRBD1,TGTGCCTGGAGCTGGACAGGCGATGGCTACACCTTC,CAWSWTGDGYTF
.,TRBJ1-5,TRBV6-2/TRBV6-3,.,TGTGCCAGCGGACCGAGCCTGGACAATCAGCCCCAGCATTTT,CASGPSLDNQPQHF
.,TRBJ2-7,TRBV25-1,.,TGTACCAGCAGTGATGGTCGATACGAGCAGTACTTC,CTSSDGRYEQYF
few,TRBJ2-2,TRBV25-1,.,TGTGCCAGCAGTCCTCTTGACAGGTACACCGGGGAGCTGTTTTTT,CASSPLDRYTGELFF
few,TRBJ1-1,TRBV6-1,.,TGTGCCAGCAGGGTCCAGGGAGAGGGGAACACTGAAGCTTTCTTT,CASRVQGEGNTEAFF
many,TRBJ2-1,TRBV5-5,.,TGTGCCAGCAGCGGGGGCATTCTAGGGGGTGAGCAGTTCTTC,CASSGGILGGEQFF
.,TRBJ2-5,TRBV7-7,.,TGTGCCAGCAGCCCCCGGGCTGGGCATGGGACCCAGTACTTC,CASSPRAGHGTQYF